Listed below are T cell receptor beta chains from one sample, sequenced in a study of Ad26.COV2.S vaccination and SARS-CoV-2 variants. The assay was immunoSEQ multiplex PCR, and TCRdb's table has in-frame clones only and misses some. This table has some 520,000 clones, roughly 85% appearing once. The sequenced sample was peripheral blood, obtained in a trial of Ad26.COV2.S vaccine versus placebo. The receptors derive from a person aged 18-65 years who received the Ad26.COV2.S COVID-19 vaccine or a placebo. CDR3s include the opening cysteine and the closing phenylalanine or tryptophan. A D gene is named only where the DNA matches it firmly. Where a row states a size, it is once, few, many or the class of an expanded clone; other rows omit it.

j_gene: TRBJ2-1
v_gene: TRBV4-3
d_gene: TRBD2
abundance: .
CDR3nt: TGCGCCAGCAGCCAAGATGCCGGCGGGAGCGCTCAGCAGTTCTTC
CDR3aa: CASSQDAGGSAQQFF

j_gene: TRBJ2-1
v_gene: TRBV5-1
d_gene: TRBD2
abundance: .
CDR3nt: TGCGCCAGCAGCTTGCAGGGACTAGCGGGAGGCAATGAGCAGTTCTTC
CDR3aa: CASSLQGLAGGNEQFF

j_gene: TRBJ1-2
v_gene: TRBV5-6
d_gene: .
abundance: .
CDR3nt: TGTGCCAGCAGCGACAGCAACCAGATCGGTGGCACCTTC
CDR3aa: CASSDSNQIGGTF

j_gene: TRBJ1-2
v_gene: TRBV2
d_gene: .
abundance: .
CDR3nt: TGTGCCAGCAGTGAACAGGCATTTAACTATGGCTACACCTTC
CDR3aa: CASSEQAFNYGYTF

j_gene: TRBJ2-1
v_gene: TRBV27
d_gene: .
abundance: .
CDR3nt: TGTGCCAGCGCCCTTGACCGACCATCCTACAATGAGCAGTTCTTC
CDR3aa: CASALDRPSYNEQFF

j_gene: TRBJ2-5
v_gene: TRBV6-5
d_gene: TRBD2
abundance: .
CDR3nt: TGTGCCAGCAACCGAGCGGGAGGAGGGGCCGTGACCCAGTACTTC
CDR3aa: CASNRAGGGAVTQYF

j_gene: TRBJ2-3
v_gene: TRBV18
d_gene: .
abundance: .
CDR3nt: TGTGCCAGCTCACTGAAGAGCGGAAGCACAGATACGCAGTATTTT
CDR3aa: CASSLKSGSTDTQYF

j_gene: TRBJ1-4
v_gene: TRBV9
d_gene: .
abundance: .
CDR3nt: TGTGCCAGCAGCGACCAACCAACTAATGAAAAACTGTTTTTT
CDR3aa: CASSDQPTNEKLFF

j_gene: TRBJ2-1
v_gene: TRBV11-3
d_gene: .
abundance: .
CDR3nt: TGTGCCAGCAGCTTCGGCCAGCCCCCTGAGCAGTTCTTC
CDR3aa: CASSFGQPPEQFF

j_gene: TRBJ1-4
v_gene: TRBV3-1/TRBV3-2
d_gene: .
abundance: .
CDR3nt: TGTGCCAGCAGTCTCAGAGCAACTAATGAAAAACTGTTTTTT
CDR3aa: CASSLRATNEKLFF

j_gene: TRBJ2-2
v_gene: TRBV19
d_gene: TRBD2
abundance: once
CDR3nt: TGTGCCAGTATGGCTAGCGGGCCCTTCGGGGAGCTGTTTTTT
CDR3aa: CASMASGPFGELFF

j_gene: TRBJ2-7
v_gene: TRBV7-2
d_gene: TRBD1
abundance: .
CDR3nt: TGTGCCAGCAGCTTAGAGGGGACAGGGCTGTACGAGCAGTACTTC
CDR3aa: CASSLEGTGLYEQYF

j_gene: TRBJ2-7
v_gene: TRBV7-8
d_gene: TRBD2
abundance: .
CDR3nt: TGTGCCAGCAGCCCAAAGCCCACTACGGGAGGGCCTCCCTACGAGCAGTACTTC
CDR3aa: CASSPKPTTGGPPYEQYF

j_gene: TRBJ2-7
v_gene: TRBV11-3
d_gene: .
abundance: .
CDR3nt: TGTGCCAGCAGCTTCAGGAGTGGGCAGACCTACGAGCAGTACTTC
CDR3aa: CASSFRSGQTYEQYF

j_gene: TRBJ1-2
v_gene: TRBV7-2
d_gene: .
abundance: .
CDR3nt: TGTGCCAGCAGCCCAGTCCCGTTGGAGGGCTACACCTTC
CDR3aa: CASSPVPLEGYTF

j_gene: TRBJ2-1
v_gene: TRBV9
d_gene: TRBD2
abundance: .
CDR3nt: TGTGCCAGCACCGGGACTAGCGGGATGTCGAACAATGAGCAGTTCTTC
CDR3aa: CASTGTSGMSNNEQFF

j_gene: TRBJ2-5
v_gene: TRBV19
d_gene: .
abundance: .
CDR3nt: TGTGCCAGTAGTTCTCGGGGAAGGGAAGAGACCCAGTACTTC
CDR3aa: CASSSRGREETQYF

j_gene: TRBJ2-2
v_gene: TRBV28
d_gene: .
abundance: .
CDR3nt: TGTGCCAGCAGTTTGGACTCCATCACCGGGGAGCTGTTTTTT
CDR3aa: CASSLDSITGELFF